This T cell receptor beta chain was observed in a study of blood T cell repertoires in COVID-19. The CDR3 is made up of 14 amino acids. The V segment lost 4 bases and the J segment 0 bases; nucleotides outside the gene matches: 3. Germline CDR1 LGHDT, CDR2 YNNKEL (reference sequence). Sequenced by immunoSEQ multiplex PCR; TCRdb stores in-frame clones only, minus some. This sample has a few hundred thousand clones, with around 90% found just once. Recovered participants had two consecutive negative NP/OP PCR tests, healthcare professional clearance, or symptom resolution. V and J are TRBV3-1 (or the pseudogene TRBV3-2) and TRBJ2-7; 7 nucleotides match TRBD2. Material: PBMCs or T cells enriched from blood (not recorded which). The sequence was obtained from a young woman who had recovered from COVID-19. The CDR3 reads CASSPGGISYEQYF. CDR3 bases: TGTGCCAGCAGCCCCGGGGGGATCTCCTACGAGCAGTACTTC.